A single T cell receptor beta chain is shown here with its context. Its antigen is currently unknown. The data belong to a study of T cell repertoires in cytomegalovirus infection. Study-level points and caveats: HLA-C-restricted CMV clonotypes gave the most frequent clonotype in two of eight donors. Identification of carriers of CMV plus the relevant HLA was achieved through cumulative public TCR beta family frequency.

One entry per CDR3 protein results from TCRdb running MiXCR on the reads. The sample holds some 320,000 distinct CDR3 sequences, more than 9% seen once. Germline-derived CDR1 and CDR2 are LGHDT and YNNKEL (reference sequence). The CDR3 sequence is 15 residues long. Trimming removed 0 bases from V and 9 bases from J, with 12 bases in between. The chain recombines TRBV3-1 with TRBJ1-6; a possible D gene is TRBD1 (5 bases). This TCR derives from a human donor in good health (CMV status not recorded). Some clones in this sample may be carry-over from other donors' samples. The sequenced sample consisted of PBMCs. The CDR3 loop is CASSQDLPGTSPLHF. The DNA for the CDR3 is TGTGCCAGCAGCCAAGATTTGCCAGGGACTTCACCCCTCCACTTT.